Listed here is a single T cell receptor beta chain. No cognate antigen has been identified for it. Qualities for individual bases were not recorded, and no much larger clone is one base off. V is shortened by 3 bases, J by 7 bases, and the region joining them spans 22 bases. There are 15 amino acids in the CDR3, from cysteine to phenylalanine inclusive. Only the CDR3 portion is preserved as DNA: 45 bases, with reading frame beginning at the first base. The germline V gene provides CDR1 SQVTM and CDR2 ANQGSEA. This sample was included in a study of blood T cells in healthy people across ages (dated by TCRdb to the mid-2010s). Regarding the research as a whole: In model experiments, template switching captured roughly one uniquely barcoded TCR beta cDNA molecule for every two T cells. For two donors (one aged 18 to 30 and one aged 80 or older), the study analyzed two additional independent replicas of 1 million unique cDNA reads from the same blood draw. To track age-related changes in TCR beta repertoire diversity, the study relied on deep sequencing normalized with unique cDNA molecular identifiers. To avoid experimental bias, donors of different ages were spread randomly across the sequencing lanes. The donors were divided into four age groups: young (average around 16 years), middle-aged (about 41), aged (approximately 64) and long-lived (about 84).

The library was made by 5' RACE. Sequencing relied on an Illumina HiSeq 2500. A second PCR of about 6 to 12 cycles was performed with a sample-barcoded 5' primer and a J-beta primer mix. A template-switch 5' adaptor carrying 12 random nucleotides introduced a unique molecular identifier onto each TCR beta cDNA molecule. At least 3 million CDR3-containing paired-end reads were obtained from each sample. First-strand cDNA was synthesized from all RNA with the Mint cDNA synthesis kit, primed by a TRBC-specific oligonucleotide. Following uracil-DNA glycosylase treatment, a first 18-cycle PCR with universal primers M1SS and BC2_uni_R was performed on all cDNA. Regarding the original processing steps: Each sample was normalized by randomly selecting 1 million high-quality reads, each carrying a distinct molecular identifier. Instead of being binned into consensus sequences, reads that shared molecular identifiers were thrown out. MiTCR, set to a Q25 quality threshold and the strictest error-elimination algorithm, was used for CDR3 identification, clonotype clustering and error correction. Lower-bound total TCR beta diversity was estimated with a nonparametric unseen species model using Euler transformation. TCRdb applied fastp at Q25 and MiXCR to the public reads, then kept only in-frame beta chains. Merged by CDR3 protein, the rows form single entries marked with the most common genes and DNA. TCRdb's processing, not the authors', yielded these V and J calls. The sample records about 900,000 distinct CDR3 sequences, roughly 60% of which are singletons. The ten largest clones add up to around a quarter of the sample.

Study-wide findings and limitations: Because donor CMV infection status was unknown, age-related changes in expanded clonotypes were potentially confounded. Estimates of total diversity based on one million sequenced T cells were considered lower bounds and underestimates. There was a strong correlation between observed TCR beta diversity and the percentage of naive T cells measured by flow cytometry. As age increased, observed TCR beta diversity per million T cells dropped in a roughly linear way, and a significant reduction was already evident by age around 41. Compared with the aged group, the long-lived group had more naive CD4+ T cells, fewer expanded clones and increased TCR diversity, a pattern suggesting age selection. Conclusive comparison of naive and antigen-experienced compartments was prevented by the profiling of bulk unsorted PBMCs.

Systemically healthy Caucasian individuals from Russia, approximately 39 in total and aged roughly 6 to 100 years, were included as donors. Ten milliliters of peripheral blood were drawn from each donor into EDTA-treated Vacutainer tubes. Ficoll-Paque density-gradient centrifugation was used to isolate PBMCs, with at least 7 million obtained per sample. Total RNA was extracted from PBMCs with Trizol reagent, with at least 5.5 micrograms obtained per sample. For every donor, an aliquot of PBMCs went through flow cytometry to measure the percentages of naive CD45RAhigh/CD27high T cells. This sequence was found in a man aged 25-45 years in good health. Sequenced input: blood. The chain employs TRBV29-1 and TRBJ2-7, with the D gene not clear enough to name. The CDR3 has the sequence CSVEDDRTAFNEQYF. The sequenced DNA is TGCAGCGTTGAGGATGACCGCACAGCCTTCAATGAGCAGTACTTC.